Only a few counts were recorded for the clone carrying this T cell receptor beta chain. The target antigen is unknown. The sample is drawn from a study of CD8 T cells in ankylosing spondylitis. V lost 2 bases to trimming and J lost 3 bases; unmatched junction nucleotides: 4. CDR1 is SNHLY and CDR2 is FYNNEI in the germline V gene. The CDR3 has 16 amino acids. Libraries of TCR beta came from quantitative 5'-RACE with molecular barcodes. One entry per CDR3 protein results from TCRdb running MiXCR on the 5' RACE reads. In the table there are some 100,000 distinct CDR3 sequences, about 9% of which are singletons. Study-level results: What appeared characteristic of ankylosing spondylitis blood was a TCR beta motif of eight highly homologous variants. Clones linked to disease were reported to show significant enrichment in matched ankylosing spondylitis synovial fluid. Some of the motif variants had earlier been found in reactive arthritis patients' fluid and blood.

The rearrangement links TRBV2 to TRBJ2-1; 10 bases fit TRBD2. The source is a male donor with ankylosing spondylitis. The sequenced sample consisted of blood, either unsorted or a sorted T cell fraction (not recorded which). The CDR3 nucleotides read TGTGCCAGCAGTGAAACAACTAGCGGGAACTACAATGAGCAGTTCTTC. Protein sequence: CASSETTSGNYNEQFF.